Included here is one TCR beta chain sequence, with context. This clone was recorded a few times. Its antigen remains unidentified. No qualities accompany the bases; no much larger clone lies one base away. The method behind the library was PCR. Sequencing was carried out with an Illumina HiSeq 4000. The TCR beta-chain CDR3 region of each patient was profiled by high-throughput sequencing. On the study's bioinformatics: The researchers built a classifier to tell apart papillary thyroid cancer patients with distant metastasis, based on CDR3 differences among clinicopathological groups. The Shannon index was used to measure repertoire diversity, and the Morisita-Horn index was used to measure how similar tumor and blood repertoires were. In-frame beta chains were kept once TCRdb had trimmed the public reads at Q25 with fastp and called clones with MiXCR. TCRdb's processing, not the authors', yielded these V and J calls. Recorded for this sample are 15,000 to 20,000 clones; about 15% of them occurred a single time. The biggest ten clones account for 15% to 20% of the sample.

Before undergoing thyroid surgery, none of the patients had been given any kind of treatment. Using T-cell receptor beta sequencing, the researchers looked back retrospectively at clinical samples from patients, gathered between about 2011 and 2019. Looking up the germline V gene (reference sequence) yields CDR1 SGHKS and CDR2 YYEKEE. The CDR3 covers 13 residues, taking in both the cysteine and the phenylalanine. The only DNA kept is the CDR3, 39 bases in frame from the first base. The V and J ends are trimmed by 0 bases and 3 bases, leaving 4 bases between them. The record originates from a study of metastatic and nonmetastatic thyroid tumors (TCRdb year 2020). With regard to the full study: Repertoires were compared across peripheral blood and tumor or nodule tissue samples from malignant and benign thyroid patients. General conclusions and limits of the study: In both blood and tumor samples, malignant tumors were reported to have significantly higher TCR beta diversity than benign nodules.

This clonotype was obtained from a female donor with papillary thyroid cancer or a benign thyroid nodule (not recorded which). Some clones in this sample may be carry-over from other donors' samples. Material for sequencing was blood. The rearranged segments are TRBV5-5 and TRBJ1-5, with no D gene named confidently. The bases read TGTGCCAGCAGCTTGGAGCTCAATCAGCCCCAGCATTTT. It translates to CASSLELNQPQHF.